Here is one T cell receptor beta chain with its context. Its target is not known. This related bone marrow graft donor gave peripheral blood on the day of marrow donation. Cells defined as naive were viable CD3+CD4+ or CD3+CD8+ and CCR7+CD45RA+CD45RO-CD95-CD27+CD28+. This entry comes from a study of T cells after posttransplantation cyclophosphamide. Study outcomes and limitations: Tissue-infiltrating T cells from skin or gut overlapped little with blood T cells. TRB clonality was highly associated with recipient CMV seropositivity and reactivation.

Sequencing used immunoSEQ multiplex PCR; TCRdb keeps in-frame clones, though not all of them. Altogether roughly 21,000 clones are present, about 98% being singletons, with the ten largest covering about 0.13%. The sequence came from a middle-aged man in good health, CMV-negative, and a related stem cell transplant donor. Input material: naive CD8+ T cells sorted from PBMCs.

The CDR3 is CASSRTGFYGYTF. The CDR3 bases are TGTGCCAGCAGCCGGACGGGATTCTATGGCTACACCTTC. The chain uses TRBV11-2 and TRBJ1-2, with D uncertain. This CDR3 contains 13 residues. V shed 5 bases and J shed 4 bases, with 11 bases lying between them. Germline loops: CDR1 SGHAT, CDR2 FQNNGV.